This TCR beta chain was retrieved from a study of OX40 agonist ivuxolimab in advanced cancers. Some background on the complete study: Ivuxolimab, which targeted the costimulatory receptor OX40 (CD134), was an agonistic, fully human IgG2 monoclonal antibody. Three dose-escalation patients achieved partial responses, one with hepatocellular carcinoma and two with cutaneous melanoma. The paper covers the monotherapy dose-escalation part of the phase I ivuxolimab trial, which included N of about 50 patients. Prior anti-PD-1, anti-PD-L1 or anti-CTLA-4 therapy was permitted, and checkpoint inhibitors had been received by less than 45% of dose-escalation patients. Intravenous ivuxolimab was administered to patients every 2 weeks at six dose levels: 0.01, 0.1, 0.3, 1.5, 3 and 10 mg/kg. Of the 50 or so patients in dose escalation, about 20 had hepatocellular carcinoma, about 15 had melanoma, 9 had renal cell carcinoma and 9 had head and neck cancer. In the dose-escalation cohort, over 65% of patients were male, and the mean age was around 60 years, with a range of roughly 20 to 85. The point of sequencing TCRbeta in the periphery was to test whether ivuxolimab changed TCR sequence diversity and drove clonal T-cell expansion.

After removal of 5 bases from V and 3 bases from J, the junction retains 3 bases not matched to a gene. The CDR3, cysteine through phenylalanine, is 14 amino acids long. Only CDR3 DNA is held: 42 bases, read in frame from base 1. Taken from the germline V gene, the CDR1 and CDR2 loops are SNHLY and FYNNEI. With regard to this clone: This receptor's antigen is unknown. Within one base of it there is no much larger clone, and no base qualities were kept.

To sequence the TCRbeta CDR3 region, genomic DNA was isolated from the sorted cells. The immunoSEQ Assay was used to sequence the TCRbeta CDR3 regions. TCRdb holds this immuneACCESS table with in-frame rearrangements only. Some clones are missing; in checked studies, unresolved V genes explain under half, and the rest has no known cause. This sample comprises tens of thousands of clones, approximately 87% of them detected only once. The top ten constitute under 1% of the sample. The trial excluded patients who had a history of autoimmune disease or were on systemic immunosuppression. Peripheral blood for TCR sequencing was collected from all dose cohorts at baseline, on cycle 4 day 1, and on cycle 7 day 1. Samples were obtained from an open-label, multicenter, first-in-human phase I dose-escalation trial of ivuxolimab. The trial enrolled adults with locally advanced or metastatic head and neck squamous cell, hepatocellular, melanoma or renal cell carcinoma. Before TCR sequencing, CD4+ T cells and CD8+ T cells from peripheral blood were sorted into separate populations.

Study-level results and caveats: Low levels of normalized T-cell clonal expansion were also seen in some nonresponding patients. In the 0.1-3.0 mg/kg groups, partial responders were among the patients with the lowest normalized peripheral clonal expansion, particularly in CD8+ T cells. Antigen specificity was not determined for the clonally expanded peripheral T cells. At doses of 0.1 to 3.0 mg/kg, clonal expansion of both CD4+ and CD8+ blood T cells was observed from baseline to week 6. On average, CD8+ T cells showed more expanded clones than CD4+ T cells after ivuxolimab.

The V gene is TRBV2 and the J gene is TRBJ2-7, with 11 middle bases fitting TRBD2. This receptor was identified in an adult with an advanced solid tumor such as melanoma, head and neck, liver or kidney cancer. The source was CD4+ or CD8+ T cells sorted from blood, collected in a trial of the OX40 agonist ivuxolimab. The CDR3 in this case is CASSPGLADYEQYF. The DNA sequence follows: TGTGCCAGCAGTCCGGGACTAGCGGACTACGAGCAGTACTTC. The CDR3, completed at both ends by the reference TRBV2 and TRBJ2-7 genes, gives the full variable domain EPEVTQTPSHQVTQMGQEVILRCVPISNHLYFYWYRQILGQKVEFLVSFYNNEISEKSEIFDDQFSVERPDGSNFTLKIRSTKLEDSAMYFCASSPGLADYEQYFGPGTRLTVT.